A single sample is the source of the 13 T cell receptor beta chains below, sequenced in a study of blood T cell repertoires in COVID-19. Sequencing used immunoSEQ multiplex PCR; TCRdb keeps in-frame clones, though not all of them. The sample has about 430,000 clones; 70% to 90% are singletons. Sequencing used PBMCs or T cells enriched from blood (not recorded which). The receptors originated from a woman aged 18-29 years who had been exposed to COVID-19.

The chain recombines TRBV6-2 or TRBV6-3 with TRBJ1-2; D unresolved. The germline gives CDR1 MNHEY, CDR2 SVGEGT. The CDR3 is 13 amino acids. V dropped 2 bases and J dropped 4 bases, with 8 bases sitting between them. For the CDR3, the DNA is TGTGCCAGCAGTTACCACAGTACCTATGGCTACACCTTC. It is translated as CASSYHSTYGYTF.

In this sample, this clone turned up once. CDR3 residues: CASSSTGSNQPQHF. In DNA, the CDR3 is TGTGCCAGCAGTTCGACAGGGAGCAATCAGCCCCAGCATTTT. The chain carries TRBV28 and TRBJ1-5; 7 nucleotides match TRBD1. The CDR3 loop spans 14 amino acids. Germline CDR1 reads MDHEN; CDR2 reads SYDVKM. V lost 4 bases to trimming and J lost 1 base; unmatched junction nucleotides: 1.

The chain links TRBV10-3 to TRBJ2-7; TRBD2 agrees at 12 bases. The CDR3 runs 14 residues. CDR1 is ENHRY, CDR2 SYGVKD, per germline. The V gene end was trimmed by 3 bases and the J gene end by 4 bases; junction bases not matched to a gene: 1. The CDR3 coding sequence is TGTGCCATCAGTGACGGACTAGCGGGATACGAGCAGTACTTC. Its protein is CAISDGLAGYEQYF.

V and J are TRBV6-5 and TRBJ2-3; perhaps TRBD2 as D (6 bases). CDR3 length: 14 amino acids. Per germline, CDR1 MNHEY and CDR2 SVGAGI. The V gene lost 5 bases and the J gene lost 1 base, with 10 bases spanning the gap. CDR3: CASSRASGTDTQYF. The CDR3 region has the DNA TGTGCCAGCAGTCGCGCTAGCGGCACAGATACGCAGTATTTT.

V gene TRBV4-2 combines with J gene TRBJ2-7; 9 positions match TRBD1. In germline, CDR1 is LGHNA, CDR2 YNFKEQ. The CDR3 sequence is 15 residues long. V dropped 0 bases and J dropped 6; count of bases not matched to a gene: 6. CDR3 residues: CASSQETGGRGEQYF. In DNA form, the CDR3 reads TGTGCCAGCAGCCAAGAGACAGGGGGAAGGGGCGAGCAGTACTTC.

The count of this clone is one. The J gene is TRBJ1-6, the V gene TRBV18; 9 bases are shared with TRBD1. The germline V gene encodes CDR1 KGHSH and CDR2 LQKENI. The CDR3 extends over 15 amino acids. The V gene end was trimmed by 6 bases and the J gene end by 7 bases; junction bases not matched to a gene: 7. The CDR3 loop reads CASSPGTGRNSPLHF. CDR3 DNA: TGTGCCAGCTCTCCCGGGACAGGGAGAAATTCACCCCTCCACTTT.

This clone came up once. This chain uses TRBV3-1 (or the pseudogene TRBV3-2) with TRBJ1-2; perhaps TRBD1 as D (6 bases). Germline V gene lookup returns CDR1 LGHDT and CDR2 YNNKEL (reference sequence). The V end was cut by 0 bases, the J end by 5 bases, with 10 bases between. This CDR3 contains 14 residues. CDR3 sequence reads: CASSQDLGQYGYTF. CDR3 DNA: TGTGCCAGCAGCCAAGATTTAGGACAGTATGGCTACACCTTC.

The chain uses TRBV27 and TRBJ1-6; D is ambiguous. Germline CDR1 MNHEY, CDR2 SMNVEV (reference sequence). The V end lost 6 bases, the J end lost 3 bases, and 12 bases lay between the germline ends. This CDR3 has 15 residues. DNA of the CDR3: TGTGCCAGCAGCCCGGAGGCCCACTATAATTCACCCCTCCACTTT. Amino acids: CASSPEAHYNSPLHF.

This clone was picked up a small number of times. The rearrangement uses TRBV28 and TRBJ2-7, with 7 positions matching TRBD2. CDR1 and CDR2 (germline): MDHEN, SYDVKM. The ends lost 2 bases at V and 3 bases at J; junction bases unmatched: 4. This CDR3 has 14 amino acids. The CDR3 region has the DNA TGTGCCAGCAGTTTACTCCCTAGCGGCTACGAGCAGTACTTC. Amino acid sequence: CASSLLPSGYEQYF.

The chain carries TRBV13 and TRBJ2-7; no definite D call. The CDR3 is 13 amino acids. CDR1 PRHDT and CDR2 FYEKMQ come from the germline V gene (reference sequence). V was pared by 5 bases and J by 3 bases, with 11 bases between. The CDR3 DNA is TGTGCCAGCAGCCGAGAACCTCTCTACGAGCAGTACTTC. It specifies CASSREPLYEQYF.

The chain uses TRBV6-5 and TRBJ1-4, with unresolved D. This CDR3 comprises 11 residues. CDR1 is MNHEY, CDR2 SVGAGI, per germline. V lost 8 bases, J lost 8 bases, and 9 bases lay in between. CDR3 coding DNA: TGTGCCAGCCGGGGAGGCGAAAAACTGTTTTTT. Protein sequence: CASRGGEKLFF.

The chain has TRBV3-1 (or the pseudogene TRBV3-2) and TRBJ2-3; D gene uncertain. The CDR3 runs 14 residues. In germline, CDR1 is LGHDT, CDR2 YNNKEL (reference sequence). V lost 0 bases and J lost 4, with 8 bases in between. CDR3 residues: CASSQEIRADTQYF. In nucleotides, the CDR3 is TGTGCCAGCAGCCAAGAAATACGGGCAGATACGCAGTATTTT.

CDR3 residues: CASSPTYGGYEQYF. In nucleotides, the CDR3 is TGTGCCAGCAGTCCAACATACGGAGGCTACGAGCAGTACTTC. The chain couples TRBV27 to TRBJ2-7, with D tentatively TRBD2 (5 bases). The CDR3 runs 14 residues. V gave up 5 bases and J gave up 3 bases, with 14 bases separating them. Germline CDR1 is MNHEY and CDR2 is SMNVEV (reference sequence).